This T cell receptor beta chain was documented in a study of blood T cell repertoires in COVID-19. Across the study: Researchers got acute and convalescent COVID-19 samples from the United States, Italy and Spain. T cells, B-cell-depleted T cells, or PBMCs supplied cDNA or gDNA.

Original methodology: Amplification from reference gene primers served as the basis for estimated nucleated cell counts. TCRdb's copy holds only in-frame clones and misses some; the assay was immunoSEQ multiplex PCR. V and J calls plus clone size are reproduced from that table; the DNA served to infer D and trimming. The data contain over 200,000 clones, about 90% of them singletons. The germline V and J ends were trimmed by 0 bases and 3 bases, with 8 bases remaining between them. The CDR3 sequence is 14 residues long. The germline CDR1 and CDR2 sequences are MNHEY and SMNVEV (reference sequence). What was sequenced was peripheral blood. This clonotype originated in a man aged 35-49 years with active or convalescent COVID-19. The chain links TRBV27 to TRBJ1-1, with D uncertain. The CDR3 DNA reads TGTGCCAGCAGTTTATCGGGCGATGACACTGAAGCTTTCTTT. This codes for CASSLSGDDTEAFF.